This T cell receptor beta chain is drawn from a study of tumor-infiltrating lymphocytes in primary liver carcinoma. Study-level findings and limits: All five tumor regions shared only about 8-24% of top clones. Tumors reached a significantly greater top-250-clone fraction than blood did (p = 0.039).

As regards this clonotype: Its specificity is unknown. A read error is possible here, since a much larger clone lies one base away. Because it lacks the conserved phenylalanine or tryptophan at the end, this CDR3 is likely a read error.

A constant-region primer served to make TCR beta cDNA from around 500 ng total RNA. What produced the TCR beta libraries was three nested multiplex PCR rounds using slightly modified ARM-PCR. Use of TRBV1-TRBV30 forward primers with a C-beta reverse primer characterized the first two PCR rounds, which lasted about 10 cycles each. TCRdb recomputed calls from the multiplex PCR reads with MiXCR, one row per CDR3 protein. The table records approximately 110,000 distinct CDR3 sequences, around two thirds of them present only once. Starting material for RNA and DNA co-extraction consisted of about 20-33 mg of unsorted bulk tissue. Patients showed chronic HBV infection and an absence of prior treatment. Five discrete regions of every tumor underwent sampling. The V and J ends lost 4 bases and 1 base respectively, with 10 bases between them. There are 14 residues in the CDR3.

The sample comprised liver tumor tissue from sampling region 1. Subset denoted: tumor region T1, superior pole. The TCR comes from a woman in her sixties with primary liver carcinoma and hepatitis B virus infection. This sequence joins TRBV12-3 or TRBV12-4 and TRBJ1-1, with D uncertain. The CDR3 bases are TGTGCCAGCAGTTCAACACGGTCGAACACTGAAGCTTTCCTT. The encoded protein is CASSSTRSNTEAFL.